These T cell receptor beta chains were read from a single sample in a study of shared clonotypes between healthy human individuals. Sequencing was performed with immunoSEQ multiplex PCR; in TCRdb, only in-frame clones are kept and a portion is missing. The data show 2 million or so clones, with 90% to 95% seen just once and about 0.13% held by the top ten. Sequenced: naive CD4+ T cells sorted from blood. All receptors come from a man aged 18-30 years in good health. CDR3s include the opening cysteine and the closing phenylalanine or tryptophan. The order of the fields is clone size, J gene, V gene, D gene, CDR3 DNA, CDR3 protein. A D gene is named only where the DNA matches it firmly. Some rows have no size entry. The others give once, few or many, or a class for an expanded clone.

>once|TRBJ1-3|TRBV18|-
TGTGCCAGCTCACCAGTACTAACTTATGGAAACACCATATATTTT
CASSPVLTYGNTIYF
>-|TRBJ2-7|TRBV21-1|-
TGTGCCAGCAGCAAAGTGGGACTAGCCGACGAGCAGTACTTC
CASSKVGLADEQYF
>-|TRBJ1-2|TRBV5-1|-
TGCGCCAGCAGCTTAAGGGTCGACTATGGCTACACCTTC
CASSLRVDYGYTF
>-|TRBJ1-2|TRBV5-4|-
TGTGCCAGCAGCTTGTCACAGGGTAACTATGGCTACACCTTC
CASSLSQGNYGYTF
>-|TRBJ1-3|TRBV7-2|-
TGTGCCAGCAGCTTAGAGGGCAGGAACTCTGGAAACACCATATATTTT
CASSLEGRNSGNTIYF
>-|TRBJ2-1|TRBV5-1|TRBD1
TGCGCCAGCAGCCGGACAGGGTTTGGGAATGAGCAGTTCTTC
CASSRTGFGNEQFF
>-|TRBJ1-4|TRBV30|-
TGTGCCTACCGCCGGGAGGGTGAAAAACTGTTTTTT
CAYRREGEKLFF
>-|TRBJ1-6|TRBV27|-
TGTGCCAGCAGTTCGTCAGGGAGGTCCTATAATTCACCCCTCCACTTT
CASSSSGRSYNSPLHF
>-|TRBJ1-3|TRBV7-2|-
TGTGCCAGCAGCTTAGCGCTAATACGAACCTCTGGAAACACCATATATTTT
CASSLALIRTSGNTIYF
>once|TRBJ1-1|TRBV4-1|TRBD1
TGCGCCAGCAGCCAACTGGTGACAGGGAGCACTGAAGCTTTCTTT
CASSQLVTGSTEAFF
>-|TRBJ1-6|TRBV4-1|-
TGCGCCAGCAGCCAGGTCCCTGTTGACTCCTATAATTCACCCCTCCACTTT
CASSQVPVDSYNSPLHF
>-|TRBJ2-5|TRBV9|TRBD2
TGTGCCAGCAGCGCCGGACTAGCGGGGGGACAAGAGACCCAGTACTTC
CASSAGLAGGQETQYF
>-|TRBJ2-3|TRBV6-6|TRBD2
TGTGCCAGCAGTTACGTACGGGGGGGCCGGTCAGATACGCAGTATTTT
CASSYVRGGRSDTQYF
>-|TRBJ1-6|TRBV9|-
TGTGCCAGCAGCGTAGGAGGTAATGGAGATTCACCCCTCCACTTT
CASSVGGNGDSPLHF
>once|TRBJ2-7|TRBV10-1|TRBD2
TGCGCCAGCAGTGAGTTTTCGGGAGGGCCCTACGAGCAGTACTTC
CASSEFSGGPYEQYF
>-|TRBJ2-7|TRBV10-3|-
TGTGCCATCAGTGGATGGACTACTGGGCGCGAGCAGTACTTC
CAISGWTTGREQYF
>-|TRBJ2-3|TRBV5-1|-
TGCGCCAGCAGCCCCGGACAGTTTGGGACAGATACGCAGTATTTT
CASSPGQFGTDTQYF
>once|TRBJ2-7|TRBV5-6|TRBD2
TGTGCCAGCAGTCCACAAGCGGGAGGGCCGGGCGAGCAGTACTTC
CASSPQAGGPGEQYF
>-|TRBJ1-1|TRBV10-3|TRBD1
TGTGCCATCAGTGAGTGGGGGACAGGGGGCGATAACACTGAAGCTTTCTTT
CAISEWGTGGDNTEAFF
>-|TRBJ2-2|TRBV19|-
TGTGCCAGTTGTACAACCGGGACTTGGGGGACCGGGGAGCTGTTTTTT
CASCTTGTWGTGELFF
>-|TRBJ2-3|TRBV30|TRBD2
TGTGCCTGGAGTGAACCGGGACTAACGCAGTATTTT
CAWSEPGLTQYF
>-|TRBJ1-3|TRBV7-2|-
TGTGCCAGCAGCTCCTGGACAGTCTCAGGAAACACCATATATTTT
CASSSWTVSGNTIYF
>-|TRBJ1-5|TRBV6-1|-
TGTGCCAGCAGTATCAAGCGGGGGGACCAGCCCCAGCATTTT
CASSIKRGDQPQHF
>-|TRBJ2-1|TRBV4-1|TRBD2
TGCGCCAGCAGCCAACTAGCGGTCGGTCATGAGCAGTTCTTC
CASSQLAVGHEQFF
>-|TRBJ1-6|TRBV29-1|-
TGCAGCGTTGGATACGAAAATTCACCCCTCCACTTT
CSVGYENSPLHF
>once|TRBJ2-3|TRBV6-1|-
TGTGCCAGCAAAGGACACGGAACTAGCACAGATACGCAGTATTTT
CASKGHGTSTDTQYF
>-|TRBJ2-1|TRBV11-2|-
TGTGCCAGCAGCTTAGGGGCAGGCGGTGAGCAGTTCTTC
CASSLGAGGEQFF
>-|TRBJ1-1|TRBV27|-
TGTGCCAGCAGTTTAGGGGGTAGGGGCACTGAAGCTTTCTTT
CASSLGGRGTEAFF
>-|TRBJ2-3|TRBV4-3|-
TGCGCCAGCAGCCAATCCCTAGCTATGCTTCTAAGGACAGATACGCAGTATTTT
CASSQSLAMLLRTDTQYF
>-|TRBJ2-7|TRBV5-1|-
TGCGCCAGCAGCGCCAGTTGGGAAGCCTACTACGAGCAGTACTTC
CASSASWEAYYEQYF
>-|TRBJ2-7|TRBV4-1|-
TGCGCCAGCAGCCAAGATACGACTGCTGGATTACGGGGGCAGTACTTC
CASSQDTTAGLRGQYF
>-|TRBJ1-1|TRBV4-1|-
TGCGCCAGCAGCCAAGACAAAGGGGTTAAACAGAGTACTGAAGCTTTCTTT
CASSQDKGVKQSTEAFF
>-|TRBJ1-3|TRBV7-2|TRBD1
TGTGCCAGCAGCTCGCCGGGACAGTTGTACACCATATATTTT
CASSSPGQLYTIYF
>-|TRBJ2-1|TRBV18|TRBD2
TGTGCCAGCTCGTCCCTAGCGGGAGAGGGGAATGAGCAGTTCTTC
CASSSLAGEGNEQFF
>-|TRBJ1-4|TRBV28|-
TGTGCCAGCAGTTTTCGTCAGGAAAAACTGTTTTTT
CASSFRQEKLFF
>-|TRBJ2-5|TRBV5-5|TRBD1
TGTGCCAGCAGCTTGGCCCGCGGGACAGGGGTCCCAGAGACCCAGTACTTC
CASSLARGTGVPETQYF
>-|TRBJ1-3|TRBV18|TRBD1
TGTGCCAGCTCACCAGGGGCAGGGGGGCTTCCCGAAGTCACCATATATTTT
CASSPGAGGLPEVTIYF
>-|TRBJ1-1|TRBV11-1|TRBD1
TGTGCCAGCAGCACACGGACAGGAAGAACTGAAGCTTTCTTT
CASSTRTGRTEAFF
>-|TRBJ2-5|TRBV27|TRBD2
TGTGCCAGCAGTAGCTTCGGACTAGCGGTTCAAGAGACCCAGTACTTC
CASSSFGLAVQETQYF
>once|TRBJ1-5|TRBV7-8|-
TGTGCCAGCAGCTTAGCTTCCAACAATCAGCCCCAGCATTTT
CASSLASNNQPQHF
>-|TRBJ2-3|TRBV7-9|TRBD1
TGTGCCAGCAGCGGTGATGGGGGGACAGGGACCCTTAGCACAGATACGCAGTATTTT
CASSGDGGTGTLSTDTQYF
>-|TRBJ1-2|TRBV28|-
TGTGCCAGCCAAGGACAGTTCCCCTATGGCTACACCTTC
CASQGQFPYGYTF
>-|TRBJ2-7|TRBV5-1|TRBD2
TGCGCCAGCAGCTTGGCCGTAGCGGGAAAGGGCGAGCAGTACTTC
CASSLAVAGKGEQYF
>-|TRBJ2-7|TRBV6-1|-
TGTGCCAGCAGACACCCGACGTACGAGCAGTACTTC
CASRHPTYEQYF
>-|TRBJ1-1|TRBV2|-
TGTGCCAGCAGGAACAGGGACGGCACTGAAGCTTTCTTT
CASRNRDGTEAFF
>-|TRBJ1-1|TRBV5-1|-
TGCGCCAGCAGCTTGGTGCCGGGGTTGGACACTGAAGCTTTCTTT
CASSLVPGLDTEAFF
>few|TRBJ2-3|TRBV25-1|-
TGTGCCAGCAGTGGTGCGCCCACGAGACTAAGCACAGATACGCAGTATTTT
CASSGAPTRLSTDTQYF
>-|TRBJ2-7|TRBV7-9|TRBD1
TGTGCCAGCAGGTCGACAGGGATTGCGAACGAGCAGTACTTC
CASRSTGIANEQYF
>-|TRBJ2-7|TRBV11-2|TRBD2
TGTGCCAGCAGCTCGCTAGCGGGAGGCCGCGAGCAGTACTTC
CASSSLAGGREQYF
>-|TRBJ1-2|TRBV5-1|TRBD1
TGCGCCAGCAGCACTCCGACAGGGGGTCCAGCTAACTATGGCTACACCTTC
CASSTPTGGPANYGYTF
>-|TRBJ1-6|TRBV19|TRBD1
TGTGCCAGTATTGATACTCCGACAGGGGGAAATTCACCCCTCCACTTT
CASIDTPTGGNSPLHF
>-|TRBJ2-1|TRBV20-1|-
TGCAGTGCTTCTCAGGACGGGGAGCAGTTCTTC
CSASQDGEQFF
>-|TRBJ1-1|TRBV28|-
TGTGCCAGCACCCAAGGGGGTCACACTGAAGCTTTCTTT
CASTQGGHTEAFF
>once|TRBJ1-6|TRBV19|-
TGTGCCAGTAGTAACAAACAGAATTCACCCCTCCACTTT
CASSNKQNSPLHF
>-|TRBJ2-3|TRBV13|-
TGTGCCAGCAGCTTGAATAGCCGCGGCACAGATACGCAGTATTTT
CASSLNSRGTDTQYF